The T cell receptor (beta chain) described here comes from a study of beta chain features in type 1 diabetes. Broader study findings: Sequencing of cDNA might inflate the share of cells that strongly express TCR. Junctions at VDJ sites from type 1 diabetes patients had fewer insertions and more deletions.

In this sample, this clone turned up a few times. Its cognate antigen is unknown. Expressed TCRB transcripts were sequenced because the entire RNA isolate underwent reverse transcription. The repertoire was sequenced with immunoSEQ multiplex PCR; TCRdb's copy has only in-frame clones and lacks some. The sample includes 330,000 or so clones, about 15% of them seen just once. Naive, central memory, regulatory and stem cell-like memory cells within the CD4+ compartment were sorted using CD45RO/CCR7/CD25/CD127/CD95/CD27. The purity of all sorted populations exceeded 95%. The sequence derives from a man aged 30 to 45 in good health. The sequencing input was central memory CD4+ T cells from blood.

CDR3 loop: CASSLDPYQTQYF. The CDR3 DNA sequence: TGTGCCAGCAGCTTAGATCCCTATCAGACCCAGTACTTC. V and J are TRBV7-2 and TRBJ2-5, with D unclear. Trimming pared 1 base from V and 6 bases from J, leaving 9 bases between. Germline V lookup: CDR1 SGHTA, CDR2 FQGNSA. The CDR3 extends over 13 amino acids.